These T cell receptor beta chains were read from a single sample in a study of Ad26.COV2.S vaccination and SARS-CoV-2 variants. TCRdb keeps only in-frame clones here, not all; method: immunoSEQ multiplex PCR. Of 300,000 to 400,000 clones listed, 85% are singletons. The specimen comprised peripheral blood, sampled in a trial of Ad26.COV2.S vaccine versus placebo. These receptors were collected from a person between 18 and 65 years old who received the Ad26.COV2.S COVID-19 vaccine or a placebo. The CDR3 runs from the conserved cysteine through the conserved F or W. D genes are given only for firm matches. Not every row has a clone size; where given, it reads once, few, many or a size class.

D: TRBD2
J: TRBJ2-7
V: TRBV27
size: -
CDR3: CASSLRGVSYEQYF
DNA: TGTGCCAGCAGTTTGCGGGGGGTCAGCTACGAGCAGTACTTC

D: -
J: TRBJ1-1
V: TRBV27
size: -
CDR3: CASSLRGASTEAFF
DNA: TGTGCCAGCAGTTTGAGGGGGGCTTCTACTGAAGCTTTCTTT

D: -
J: TRBJ2-3
V: TRBV19
size: -
CDR3: CASRTGYRGGIATDTQYF
DNA: TGTGCCAGTAGGACAGGGTATCGCGGCGGGATAGCCACAGATACGCAGTATTTT

D: -
J: TRBJ2-1
V: TRBV29-1
size: -
CDR3: CSGDGFYNEQFF
DNA: TGCAGCGGGGACGGATTCTACAATGAGCAGTTCTTC

D: TRBD2
J: TRBJ2-4
V: TRBV5-1
size: -
CDR3: CASSPGTRKILAKNIQYF
DNA: TGCGCCAGCAGCCCGGGGACTAGAAAAATCCTAGCCAAAAACATTCAGTACTTC

D: -
J: TRBJ2-1
V: TRBV27
size: many
CDR3: CASSLGHPLSSYNEQFF
DNA: TGTGCCAGCAGTTTAGGACACCCCCTGAGCTCCTACAATGAGCAGTTCTTC

D: -
J: TRBJ1-1
V: TRBV5-6
size: once
CDR3: CASLLRGGRTEAFF
DNA: TGTGCCAGCTTACTGAGGGGAGGGCGGACTGAAGCTTTCTTT

D: -
J: TRBJ2-7
V: TRBV6-5
size: -
CDR3: CASSYSRGPVSYEQYF
DNA: TGTGCCAGCAGTTACTCGAGAGGTCCAGTCTCCTACGAGCAGTACTTC

D: -
J: TRBJ2-7
V: TRBV11-2
size: -
CDR3: CASSLEVFSVNEQYF
DNA: TGTGCCAGCAGCTTAGAAGTATTTTCGGTCAACGAGCAGTACTTC

D: -
J: TRBJ1-2
V: TRBV30
size: -
CDR3: CAWSVLRLGDYGYTF
DNA: TGTGCCTGGAGTGTACTGCGGCTTGGGGACTATGGCTACACCTTC

D: -
J: TRBJ2-7
V: TRBV6-2/TRBV6-3
size: -
CDR3: CASRYIPGLKSYEQYF
DNA: TGTGCCAGCAGATACATTCCGGGACTGAAATCCTACGAGCAGTACTTC

D: TRBD2
J: TRBJ2-5
V: TRBV27
size: -
CDR3: CASRKAGQETQYF
DNA: TGTGCCAGCAGAAAAGCGGGACAAGAGACCCAGTACTTC

D: -
J: TRBJ1-4
V: TRBV18
size: -
CDR3: CASSPPGLDEKLFF
DNA: TGTGCCAGCTCACCACCTGGACTTGATGAAAAACTGTTTTTT

D: -
J: TRBJ2-3
V: TRBV5-6
size: -
CDR3: CASSSYGLTSTDTQYF
DNA: TGTGCCAGCAGCTCCTACGGGCTGACTAGCACAGATACGCAGTATTTT

D: TRBD2
J: TRBJ2-7
V: TRBV10-1
size: -
CDR3: CASSESTGGSSYEQYF
DNA: TGCGCCAGCAGTGAGTCGACCGGCGGGAGTTCCTACGAGCAGTACTTC

D: -
J: TRBJ2-5
V: TRBV5-8
size: -
CDR3: CASSLARGLLETQYF
DNA: TGTGCCAGCAGCTTGGCTCGAGGGTTGCTGGAGACCCAGTACTTC

D: -
J: TRBJ2-5
V: TRBV28
size: -
CDR3: CASSLGAQETQYF
DNA: TGTGCCAGCAGTCTGGGAGCCCAAGAGACCCAGTACTTC

D: -
J: TRBJ1-6
V: TRBV7-9
size: many
CDR3: CASSLGRNNSPLHF
DNA: TGTGCCAGCAGCTTAGGACGGAATAATTCACCCCTCCACTTT

D: -
J: TRBJ1-1
V: TRBV6-5
size: once
CDR3: CASSLPQRAEAFF
DNA: TGTGCCAGCAGTTTACCCCAAAGGGCTGAAGCTTTCTTT

D: -
J: TRBJ2-3
V: TRBV5-1
size: -
CDR3: CASSLDKVTDTQYF
DNA: TGCGCCAGCAGCTTGGACAAGGTTACAGATACGCAGTATTTT

D: -
J: TRBJ2-2
V: TRBV10-3
size: -
CDR3: CAISESEGGELFF
DNA: TGTGCCATCAGTGAGTCGGAGGGCGGGGAGCTGTTTTTT

D: -
J: TRBJ2-5
V: TRBV29-1
size: -
CDR3: CSVEDLVQQETQYF
DNA: TGCAGCGTTGAAGATTTGGTACAGCAAGAGACCCAGTACTTC

D: -
J: TRBJ1-1
V: TRBV5-5
size: few
CDR3: CASRAVGHEAFF
DNA: TGTGCCAGCAGGGCGGTGGGACATGAAGCTTTCTTT

D: -
J: TRBJ2-7
V: TRBV7-9
size: few
CDR3: CASSSTLNEQYF
DNA: TGTGCCAGCAGCTCGACACTGAACGAGCAGTACTTC